A selection of T cell receptor beta chains follows, all from one sample in a study of post-analysis software for immune sequencing data. Each CDR3 protein is one row after TCRdb ran MiXCR on the PCR reads. The repertoire has around 400,000 distinct CDR3 sequences, more than 30% of them found once; the top ten carry around 8%. Material for sequencing was blood. The receptors were sampled from a girl aged 2-10 years with multiple sclerosis. CDR3s leave out the opening cysteine and the closing phenylalanine or tryptophan. Where a row states a size, it is once, few, many or the class of an expanded clone; other rows omit it.

-	TRBV14	TRBJ2-1	ASSQDTSSSYNEQF
few	TRBV24-1	TRBJ1-2	ATSQTNYGYT
-	TRBV4-1	TRBJ1-5	ASSQGGGRQPQH
-	TRBV4-1	TRBJ1-6	ASSQEYMNSPLH
-	TRBV11-2	TRBJ2-1	ASSLSYGRNEQF
-	TRBV5-1	TRBJ2-3	ASSTTTGYTDTQY
-	TRBV29-1	TRBJ1-2	SVDLFRFGGYT
-	TRBV9	-	ASSADPGTGGETQY
few	TRBV7-3	TRBJ2-3	ASRDDTDTQY
few	TRBV28	TRBJ2-7	ASSYPGTGPYEQY
-	TRBV7-8	TRBJ2-1	ASSSQFGGSSYNEQF
-	TRBV12-3/TRBV12-4	TRBJ1-1	ASTPLTSYTEAF
-	TRBV5-1	TRBJ2-5	ASSSVRLATGVQY
-	TRBV12-3/TRBV12-4	TRBJ2-7	ASSRRQVGEQY
-	TRBV7-3	TRBJ2-1	ASSPQAGRNNEQC
-	TRBV4-1	TRBJ1-1	ASSQDSFGNTEAF
-	TRBV5-1	TRBJ2-7	ASRHGPGQGGHEQY